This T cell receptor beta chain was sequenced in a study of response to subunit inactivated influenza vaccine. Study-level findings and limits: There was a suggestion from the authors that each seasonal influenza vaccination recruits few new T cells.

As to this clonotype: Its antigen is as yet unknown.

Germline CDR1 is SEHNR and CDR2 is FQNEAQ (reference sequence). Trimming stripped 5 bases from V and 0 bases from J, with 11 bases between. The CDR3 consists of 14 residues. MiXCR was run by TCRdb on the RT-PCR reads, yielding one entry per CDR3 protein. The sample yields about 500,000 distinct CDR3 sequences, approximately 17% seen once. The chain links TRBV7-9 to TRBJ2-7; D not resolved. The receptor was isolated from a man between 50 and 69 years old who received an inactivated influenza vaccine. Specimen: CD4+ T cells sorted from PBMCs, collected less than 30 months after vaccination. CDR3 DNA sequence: TGTGCCAGCAGCGACACAAGGAGCTCCTACGAGCAGTACTTC. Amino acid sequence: CASSDTRSSYEQYF. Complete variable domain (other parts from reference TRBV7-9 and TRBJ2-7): DTGVSQNPRHKITKRGQNVTFRCDPISEHNRLYWYRQTLGQGPEFLTYFQNEAQLEKSRLLSDRFSAERPKGSFSTLEIQRTEQGDSAMYLCASSDTRSSYEQYFGPGTRLTVT.